The sequence of this T cell receptor (beta chain) was determined in a study of preoperative IRX-2 immunotherapy in early breast cancer. V lost 5 bases, J lost 0 bases, and 13 bases stayed unmatched. CDR1 is SEHNR, CDR2 FQNEAQ, per germline (reference sequence). CDR3 length: 19 amino acids. Sequenced by immunoSEQ multiplex PCR; TCRdb stores in-frame clones only, minus some. Among 28,000 or so clones listed, nearly 90% were seen once. Treatment in this sample: preoperative locoregional IRX-2 cytokine immunotherapy. Preoperative locoregional IRX-2 cytokine immunotherapy was tested in the phase Ib source study.

The sample was taken from a patient treated with IRX-2 immunotherapy. The chain is built from TRBV7-9 and TRBJ2-4; 10 bases match TRBD1. This receptor was taken from a human donor with breast cancer. The CDR3 loop is CASSTPGQGTVLAKNIQYF. The CDR3 DNA reads TGTGCCAGCAGCACACCGGGACAGGGGACAGTATTAGCCAAAAACATTCAGTACTTC.